A few counts support the clone carrying this TCR beta chain. Its specificity is not known. The ends were cut back, 3 bases at V and 4 bases at J, with 14 bases in the middle. The CDR3 consists of 15 residues. Per germline, CDR1 MGHDK and CDR2 SYGVNS. TCRdb reprocessed the RT-PCR reads with MiXCR, giving one entry per CDR3 protein. The data hold about 190,000 distinct CDR3 sequences, with about 15% observed a single time. The sample is drawn from a study of response to subunit inactivated influenza vaccine. Study results and limitations: Each seasonal flu vaccination may recruit only limited new T cells, authors suggested.

The source material was CD8+ T cells sorted from PBMCs, sampled approximately 5 days after vaccination. The clonotype was recovered from a middle-aged man who received an inactivated influenza vaccine. This chain links TRBV25-1 with TRBJ2-3; TRBD2 is a possible D gene (6 bases). CDR3 nucleotide sequence: TGTGCCAGCAGTGATCTTCGCGGGGTCGCAGATACGCAGTATTTT. Residues: CASSDLRGVADTQYF.